The 22 T cell receptor beta chains below come from one sample, sequenced in a study of blood T cells in healthy people across ages. Next came a second PCR, run for about 7 to 11 cycles, which used a sample-barcoded 5' primer along with a J-beta primer mix. TCRdb called the 5' RACE reads again in MiXCR, with one record for every CDR3 protein. The sample comprises around 650,000 distinct CDR3 sequences, approximately 31% of which are singletons, and 15% rests with the top ten. The sequencing sample was made of blood. These receptors were obtained from a woman older than 75 in good health.

Of note for this clonotype: A much larger clonotype is one base distant, so this may be a read error. The gene calls are TRBV7-3 and TRBJ2-7; perhaps D is TRBD1 or TRBD2 (5 bases each). Germline V CDR1 and CDR2: SGHTA, FQGTGA. CDR3 length: 13 residues. V lost 5 bases and J 7 bases, leaving 15 bases between the germline ends. CDR3 bases: TGTGCCAGCAGCGCCGGGACCGCCAATGAGCAGTACTTC. This sequence encodes CASSAGTANEQYF.

The table lists this clonotype with many counts. The chain is built from TRBV20-1 and TRBJ2-4; 8 bases are a match to TRBD1. From germline, CDR1 is DFQATT and CDR2 SNEGSKA (reference sequence). Germline trimming cut 5 bases from V and 0 bases from J; bases unmatched to any gene: 6. This CDR3 has 15 amino acids. CDR3 sequence reads: CSAETGVRAKNIQYF. The CDR3, as DNA: TGCAGTGCTGAGACAGGGGTCAGAGCCAAAAACATTCAGTACTTC.

J is TRBJ1-5 and V is TRBV7-3; D call uncertain. V was clipped by 0 bases and J by 11 bases, with 11 bases between them. Germline V CDR1 and CDR2: SGHTA, FQGTGA. CDR3 length: 13 residues. The CDR3 sequence: CASSLTEVNAQHF. In DNA, the CDR3 is TGTGCCAGCAGCTTAACTGAGGTGAATGCCCAGCATTTT. Based on the CDR3 plus reference TRBV7-3 and TRBJ1-5, the full variable domain is GAGVSQTPSNKVTEKGKYVELRCDPISGHTALYWYRQSLGQGPEFLIYFQGTGAADDSGLPNDRFFAVRPEGSVSTLKIQRTERGDSAVYLCASSLTEVNAQHFGDGTRLSIL.

This clonotype was seen repeatedly, ten times or more. V is TRBV12-3 or TRBV12-4 and J is TRBJ2-3; 9 positions match TRBD2. The V and J ends lost 6 bases and 6 bases, in that order; junction bases with no gene match: 13. The CDR3 totals 16 residues. The DNA for the CDR3 is TGTGCCAGCAGCCCCGGATGGGCGGGGGGGGAGGATACGCAGTATTTT. Residues: CASSPGWAGGEDTQYF.

This clonotype was seen repeatedly, ten times or more. The genes are TRBV10-3 and TRBJ1-2; D possibly corresponds to TRBD1 (6 bases). This CDR3 comprises 15 residues. Germline CDR1 reads ENHRY; CDR2 reads SYGVKD. The V gene lost 0 bases and the J gene lost 0 bases, with 8 bases spanning the gap. This CDR3 is CAISESTGANYGYTF. DNA of the CDR3: TGTGCCATCAGTGAGTCGACAGGAGCTAACTATGGCTACACCTTC.

This clonotype was seen repeatedly, ten times or more. The V gene is TRBV4-1, the J gene TRBJ2-7, with 7 bases identical to TRBD1. The germline V gene encodes CDR1 MGHRA and CDR2 YSYEKL. The CDR3 totals 15 residues. The ends lost 1 base at V and 9 bases at J; junction bases unmatched: 12. The CDR3 spells CASSQVGQGDDGQYF. The CDR3 nucleotides are TGCGCCAGCAGCCAAGTCGGGCAGGGGGACGATGGGCAGTACTTC.

Ten or more counts support this clonotype. The chain recombines TRBV20-1 with TRBJ1-5; D possibly corresponds to TRBD1 (6 bases). The CDR3 runs to 18 residues. V gave up 0 bases and J gave up 0 bases, with 18 bases separating them. Per germline, CDR1 DFQATT and CDR2 SNEGSKA (reference sequence). This CDR3 is CSARDWQSGAYSNQPQHF. The DNA of the CDR3 is TGCAGTGCTAGAGATTGGCAATCGGGGGCATATAGCAATCAGCCCCAGCATTTT.

This clonotype was seen many times. V and J are TRBV6-2 or TRBV6-3 and TRBJ2-5; D unclear. Germline lookup yields CDR1 MNHEY and CDR2 SVGEGT. V shed 6 bases and J shed 2 bases, with 7 bases lying between them. The CDR3 covers 12 residues. The CDR3 protein is CASSHNQETQYF. In DNA, the CDR3 is TGTGCCAGCAGCCACAATCAAGAGACCCAGTACTTC.

The table lists this clonotype with many counts. V is TRBV6-5 and J is TRBJ2-3, with D possibly being TRBD1 or TRBD2 (5 bases each). CDR1 and CDR2 (germline): MNHEY, SVGAGI. The V end lost 6 bases, the J end lost 0 bases, and 10 bases lay between the germline ends. CDR3 length: 14 amino acids. CDR3 in amino acids: CASRTGLSTDTQYF. The CDR3 DNA is TGTGCCAGCAGAACAGGACTTAGCACAGATACGCAGTATTTT.

The rearrangement joins TRBV27 to TRBJ1-5; tentative D call: TRBD1 (6 bases). The length of the CDR3 is 14 residues. CDR1 and CDR2 (germline): MNHEY, SMNVEV (reference sequence). The ends were cut back, 8 bases at V and 6 bases at J, with 17 bases in the middle. The CDR3 DNA reads as TGTGCCAGCGCGCCCCAACAGGGTGGTCAGCCCCAGCATTTT. Translation: CASAPQQGGQPQHF.

This clonotype has a single count. This chain joins TRBV25-1 and TRBJ2-1; 8 bases map to TRBD1. This CDR3 has 17 amino acids. Germline V gene data show CDR1 as MGHDK and CDR2 as SYGVNS. V was clipped by 0 bases and J by 3 bases; unmatched bases: 7. The CDR3 nucleotides read TGTGCCAGCAGTGAATATTCGGGCGGGACAGGCTACAATGAGCAGTTCTTC. Its protein is CASSEYSGGTGYNEQFF.

This clonotype was observed many times. The chain joins TRBV12-3 or TRBV12-4 to TRBJ1-2, with D perhaps TRBD1 (6 bases). The CDR3 totals 13 residues. V was pared by 5 bases and J by 9 bases, with 16 bases between. The CDR3 region has the DNA TGTGCCAGCAGTAAAAGACAGGACGACCGCTACACCTTC. This gives the protein CASSKRQDDRYTF.

Notes on this clonotype: A read error is possible here, since a much larger clone lies one base away. The V gene is TRBV7-2, the J gene TRBJ2-5; perhaps TRBD1 as D (5 bases). Trimming took 5 bases from V and 2 from J, leaving 15 bases between them. The CDR3 runs to 15 residues. Germline CDR1 SGHTA, CDR2 FQGNSA. As DNA, the CDR3 is TGTGCCAGCAGCCTTTGGACATGGGTTCAAGAGACCCAGTACTTC. This codes for CASSLWTWVQETQYF.

Turning to this clonotype: This may be a read error, as it is one base from a much larger clone. This chain connects TRBV7-9 to TRBJ2-1, with 12 bases identical to TRBD2. V gave up 5 bases and J gave up 8 bases; unmatched junction bases: 13. This CDR3 contains 17 residues. Germline CDR1 is SEHNR and CDR2 is FQNEAQ (reference sequence). This CDR3 is CASSKSPSGGAGDEQFF. CDR3 DNA sequence: TGTGCCAGCAGCAAATCCCCTAGCGGGGGGGCCGGAGATGAGCAGTTCTTC. The full variable domain, with the rest looked up from reference TRBV7-9 and TRBJ2-1, is DTGVSQNPRHKITKRGQNVTFRCDPISEHNRLYWYRQTLGQGPEFLTYFQNEAQLEKSRLLSDRFSAERPKGSFSTLEIQRTEQGDSAMYLCASSKSPSGGAGDEQFFGPGTRLTVL.

This clonotype has a count of ten or more. The chain couples TRBV12-3 or TRBV12-4 to TRBJ2-6; TRBD2 agrees at 11 bases. The CDR3 totals 18 residues. J was trimmed by 4 bases and V by 4 bases; bases with no gene match: 9. The CDR3 DNA reads as TGTGCCAGCAGTTCCCGTAGCGGGGGGGCGTCCGGGGCCAACGTCCTGACTTTC. Amino acids: CASSSRSGGASGANVLTF.

In this sample, this clonotype turned up a few times. The genes are TRBV28 and TRBJ1-1; D gene uncertain. V gave up 6 bases and J gave up 6 bases, with 14 bases separating them. Germline CDR1 reads MDHEN; CDR2 reads SYDVKM. This CDR3 has 13 residues. CDR3 amino acids: CASSPLHGAEAFF. The CDR3, as DNA: TGTGCCAGCAGCCCCTTACACGGAGCTGAAGCTTTCTTT. The full variable domain, in which reference TRBV28 and TRBJ1-1 provide the parts outside the CDR3, is DVKVTQSSRYLVKRTGEKVFLECVQDMDHENMFWYRQDPGLGLRLIYFSYDVKMKEKGDIPEGYSVSREKKERFSLILESASTNQTSMYLCASSPLHGAEAFFGQGTRLTVV.

The table lists this clonotype with many counts. V and J are TRBV5-8 and TRBJ1-5; TRBD1 might be the D (5 bases). The V and J ends lost 4 bases and 0 bases respectively, with 8 bases between them. This CDR3 is built from 14 residues. Germline V lookup: CDR1 SGHTS, CDR2 YDEGEE. In DNA, the CDR3 is TGTGCCAGCAGCGCAGGGAATAGCAATCAGCCCCAGCATTTT. Amino acid sequence: CASSAGNSNQPQHF.

This clonotype was counted a few times. A much more abundant neighbour one base away suggests this may be a read error. The CDR3, as DNA: TGTGCCAGCAGACAACCTGACAGGGGAACCGAGCAGTACTTC. Protein sequence: CASRQPDRGTEQYF. V usage is TRBV6-6 and J usage is TRBJ2-7, with TRBD1 matching over 8 bases. The CDR3 is 14 residues long. Germline CDR1 is MNHNY and CDR2 is SVGAGI (reference sequence). With 6 bases clipped from V and 6 bases from J, the junction kept 10 bases outside the gene matches.

The V and J genes are TRBV9 and TRBJ2-2; 9 positions agree with TRBD1. Looked up from germline, CDR1 is SGDLS and CDR2 is YYNGEE. The trim removed 4 bases at V and 7 bases at J, leaving 11 bases unmatched. The CDR3 extends over 16 amino acids. CDR3 protein: CASSPHSGQGGGELFF. In DNA, the CDR3 is TGTGCCAGCAGCCCACACTCGGGACAGGGCGGCGGGGAGCTGTTTTTT.

The table lists this clonotype with a few counts. At one end the junction does not follow the germline gene, possibly because of a read error. The chain couples TRBV20-1 to TRBJ2-3, with 12 bases matching TRBD2. The V gene's germline CDR1 is DFQATT and CDR2 SNEGSKA (reference sequence). This CDR3 has 15 amino acids. Here the CDR3 reads CRAVLAGGLADTQYF. In DNA, the CDR3 is TGCCGTGCAGTACTAGCGGGGGGATTGGCAGATACGCAGTATTTT.

V and J are TRBV6-5 and TRBJ2-5, with TRBD2 matching over 8 bases. Gene TRBJ2-7 matches the end of the DNA better, so the J call may be wrong. The germline CDR1 and CDR2 sequences are MNHEY and SVGAGI. This CDR3 contains 15 residues. The CDR3 DNA reads TGTGCCAGCAGCCCCCGGGGGGGCGACCCCTACGAGCAGTACTTC. This codes for CASSPRGGDPYEQYF.

This clonotype was seen repeatedly, ten times or more. The chain joins TRBV6-2 or TRBV6-3 to TRBJ2-4; D might be TRBD2 (5 bases). Germline lookup yields CDR1 MNHEY and CDR2 SVGEGT. The CDR3 length is 14 residues. Trimming pared 6 bases from V and 2 bases from J, leaving 11 bases between. This chain's CDR3 is CASSDGGTKNIQYF. In DNA form, the CDR3 reads TGTGCCAGCAGCGACGGAGGAACCAAAAACATTCAGTACTTC.